These 2 T cell receptor beta chains were sequenced from one sample in a study of post-analysis software for immune sequencing data (dated by TCRdb to the mid-2010s). Broader findings and caveats from the paper: A few TRBV segments, including TRBV5-6, TRBV5-1 and TRBV20-1, were significantly more frequent in patients than controls.

What these receptors recognize is not known. The library was generated by PCR. Instrument on record: Illumina HiSeq 2500. To reduce PCR and sequencing biases, unique molecular identifiers were incorporated into the TCR beta cDNA libraries. TCRdb reprocessed the public reads (quality trimming at Q25 with fastp, clone calling with MiXCR) and kept in-frame beta chains. Rows matching on CDR3 protein sequence are summarized as one entry with the most common DNA and genes. This sample comprises roughly 730,000 distinct CDR3 sequences, approximately 30% of them detected only once. The top ten clonotypes cover more than 0.55% of the sample. Specimen: blood. These receptors were obtained from a girl aged 5-17 years with multiple sclerosis.

As to this clonotype: A read error may explain this, as a much larger clone is one base away. The genes are TRBV12-3 or TRBV12-4 and TRBJ2-3; no clear D. Trimming stripped 2 bases from V and 6 bases from J, with 12 bases between. The CDR3 totals 14 residues. CDR3 nucleotides: TGTGCCAGCAGTTTACGGCAGGCATGGGATACGCAGTATTTT. Translation gives CASSLRQAWDTQYF.

The J gene is TRBJ2-1, the V gene TRBV7-2; unclear D gene. CDR3 length: 14 amino acids. Trimming shortened V by 5 bases and J by 5 bases, and 13 bases separated the two germline ends. Germline-derived CDR1 and CDR2 are SGHTA and FQGNSA. CDR3 in amino acids: CASSLAPAHNEQFF. DNA for the CDR3: TGTGCCAGCAGCCTCGCCCCCGCGCACAATGAGCAGTTCTTC.